Described below is a single T cell receptor (beta chain) sequence and its context. Recruited during active infection, patients (from Seattle) were subsequently followed longitudinally. The data belong to a study of blood T cell repertoires in COVID-19. Study details: Material from acute and convalescent COVID-19 was sourced from the United States, Italy and Spain. In each case, the material was cDNA or gDNA derived from T cells, B-cell-depleted T cells, or PBMCs.

The authors' processing: Estimated nucleated cell counts came from reference gene primer amplification. Clones were read by immunoSEQ multiplex PCR, and TCRdb kept only the in-frame ones, dropping some. The V and J calls and clone size come from that table; D and trimming were worked out from the DNA. The profile shows around 340,000 clones, approximately 90% of them singletons. This CDR3 has 15 residues. The trim removed 7 bases at V and 5 bases at J, leaving 10 bases unmatched. Germline V lookup: CDR1 LNHDA, CDR2 SQIVND (reference sequence). The specimen was peripheral blood. The gene calls are TRBV19 and TRBJ1-1; 10 bases map to TRBD1. The receptor's source is a woman aged 55-69 years with COVID-19, enrolled during active disease. Here the CDR3 reads CASIPHDRGHTEAFF. The CDR3 DNA sequence: TGTGCCAGTATCCCCCATGACAGGGGGCATACTGAAGCTTTCTTT.